The 25 T cell receptor beta chains reported below all come from one sample, sequenced in a study of blood T cell repertoires in COVID-19. Using immunoSEQ multiplex PCR, the repertoire was profiled, and TCRdb retains in-frame clones only, with some absent. The data contain about 220,000 clones, 82% of them singletons. Sequenced: peripheral blood. These receptors originate from a woman aged 70-85 years with COVID-19, enrolled during active disease.

This clone was seen a few times. The chain recombines TRBV19 with TRBJ1-2; D uncertain. The CDR3 loop spans 12 amino acids. Germline V lookup: CDR1 LNHDA, CDR2 SQIVND (reference sequence). Trimming cost V 8 bases and J 4 bases, with 11 bases left between them. The CDR3 spells CASRIGAYGYTF. As DNA, the CDR3 is TGTGCCAGTCGAATAGGAGCCTATGGCTACACCTTC.

The gene calls are TRBV3-1 (or the pseudogene TRBV3-2) and TRBJ2-1, with TRBD1 matching 7 bases. Germline values: CDR1 LGHDT, CDR2 YNNKEL (reference sequence). The CDR3 runs to 14 residues. Trimming at V came to 4 bases and at J to 2 bases, leaving 2 bases not matched to a gene. The DNA of the CDR3 is TGTGCCAGCAGCCCCGGACAGGCCTACAATGAGCAGTTCTTC. This translates into CASSPGQAYNEQFF.

In its sample, this clone was seen a few times. This chain links TRBV18 with TRBJ1-5; possible D gene TRBD1, 6 bases. V lost 2 bases to trimming and J lost 6 bases, with 14 bases between them. The CDR3 spans 15 residues. Germline V gene sequence: CDR1 KGHSH, CDR2 LQKENI. The CDR3 protein is CASSPSEGGLQPQHF. The CDR3 DNA is TGTGCCAGCTCACCATCGGAGGGGGGGCTTCAGCCCCAGCATTTT.

The chain combines TRBV30 with TRBJ2-5, with D unclear. V lost 2 bases and J 5 bases, leaving 6 bases between the germline ends. CDR1 and CDR2 from the germline V gene are GTSNPN and SVGIG (reference sequence). This CDR3 is 11 amino acids long. The CDR3 DNA is TGTGCCTGGAGTTCTAGGGAGACCCAGTACTTC. This translates into CAWSSRETQYF. The whole variable domain, filled in from reference TRBV30 and TRBJ2-5, reads SQTIHQWPATLVQPVGSPLSLECTVEGTSNPNLYWYRQAAGRGLQLLFYSVGIGQISSEVPQNLSASRPQDRQFILSSKKLLLSDSGFYLCAWSSRETQYFGPGTRLLVL.

The chain joins TRBV3-1 (or the pseudogene TRBV3-2) to TRBJ1-6; D unclear. The CDR3 length is 19 residues. Germline CDR1 reads LGHDT; CDR2 reads YNNKEL (reference sequence). V lost 1 base, J lost 0 bases, and 16 bases lay in between. The CDR3 reads CASSQVLPGLSSYNSPLHF. In DNA form, the CDR3 reads TGTGCCAGCAGCCAAGTTTTGCCTGGACTGAGCTCCTATAATTCACCCCTCCACTTT.

The chain employs TRBV30 and TRBJ1-3, with TRBD1 matching 9 bases. There are 14 residues in the CDR3. Germline CDR1 GTSNPN, CDR2 SVGIG (reference sequence). V gave up 4 bases and J gave up 2 bases; unmatched junction bases: 3. The CDR3 DNA sequence: TGTGCCTGGACTGGACAGGGGCCTGGAAACACCATATATTTT. Its protein is CAWTGQGPGNTIYF.

The genes are TRBV6-5 and TRBJ2-2, with D perhaps matching TRBD1 (5 bases). This CDR3 is 15 amino acids long. Germline CDR1 is MNHEY and CDR2 is SVGAGI. The V end was cut by 6 bases, the J end by 4 bases, with 15 bases between. CDR3 sequence: CASRSNPQGTGELFF. The CDR3, as DNA: TGTGCCAGCAGGTCAAACCCGCAGGGCACCGGGGAGCTGTTTTTT.

The V gene is TRBV5-4, the J gene TRBJ2-3; no definite D call. Trimming left V 0 bases short and J 6 bases short, with 14 bases between. Germline V CDR1 and CDR2: SGHNT, YYREEE (reference sequence). CDR3 length: 15 residues. CDR3 protein: CASSLATSSYDTQYF. CDR3 DNA sequence: TGTGCCAGCAGCTTGGCCACTTCTTCATATGATACGCAGTATTTT.

This clone was counted between two and nine times. The chain joins TRBV28 to TRBJ1-5, with 9 bases aligning to TRBD1. CDR3 size: 15 residues. Losses at the gene ends were 5 bases for V and 6 bases for J; bases not matched to a gene: 8. Germline-derived CDR1 and CDR2 are MDHEN and SYDVKM. The CDR3 region has the DNA TGTGCCAGCAGTAGCCCGGGACAGGGATTTCAGCCCCAGCATTTT. Its translation is CASSSPGQGFQPQHF.

V and J are TRBV7-2 and TRBJ2-7; 7 positions match TRBD2. This CDR3 spans 15 amino acids. CDR1 and CDR2 (germline): SGHTA, FQGNSA. The V segment lost 1 base and the J segment 2 bases; nucleotides outside the gene matches: 5. CDR3 loop: CASSLGLAATYEQYF. The CDR3 bases are TGTGCCAGCAGCTTAGGGCTAGCGGCCACCTACGAGCAGTACTTC.

The genes are TRBV7-2 and TRBJ2-4, with TRBD2 matching 7 bases. J gave up 3 bases and V 1 base, and 6 bases lay outside the gene matches. Germline CDR1 reads SGHTA; CDR2 reads FQGNSA. The CDR3 loop spans 16 amino acids. In DNA, the CDR3 is TGTGCCAGCAGCTTAGAACGCGGGAGTGGCAAAAACATTCAGTACTTC. This translates into CASSLERGSGKNIQYF.

This sequence joins TRBV4-3 and TRBJ2-2, with TRBD1 as a possible D gene (5 bases). Germline CDR1 and CDR2: LGHNA and YSLEER. Trimming took off 1 base at V and 6 bases at J, with 12 bases between the two ends. This CDR3 has 15 residues. CDR3 coding DNA: TGCGCCAGCAGCCAAGGTGGGGCTAGAGCCGGGGAGCTGTTTTTT. It codes for CASSQGGARAGELFF.

This chain links TRBV9 with TRBJ2-5; 10 bases fit TRBD1. Germline CDR1 SGDLS, CDR2 YYNGEE. The ends lost 3 bases at V and 4 bases at J; junction bases unmatched: 6. This CDR3 spans 15 amino acids. The CDR3 DNA is TGTGCCAGCAGCGCAGACAGGGGGCCTAGAGAGACCCAGTACTTC. Translated: CASSADRGPRETQYF.

The chain carries TRBV27 and TRBJ2-7; 7 bases map to TRBD2. There are 15 residues in the CDR3. J was trimmed by 3 bases and V by 3 bases; bases with no gene match: 8. Germline V gene sequence: CDR1 MNHEY, CDR2 SMNVEV (reference sequence). The CDR3 nucleotides read TGTGCCAGCAGTTTCGTCCGGCGCGGGGGCTACGAGCAGTACTTC. Its translation: CASSFVRRGGYEQYF.

The table lists this clone with a count of one. The V call is TRBV4-1, the J call TRBJ1-5; D not certain. V was pared by 1 base and J by 7 bases, with 17 bases between. The CDR3 length is 16 residues. Germline V gives CDR1 MGHRA, CDR2 YSYEKL. The CDR3 reads CASSQVGAGGFQPQHF. CDR3 coding DNA: TGCGCCAGCAGCCAAGTGGGTGCAGGAGGGTTCCAGCCCCAGCATTTT.

V gene TRBV10-3 combines with J gene TRBJ1-1; 7 bases align to TRBD1. V lost 2 bases to trimming and J lost 4 bases; unmatched junction nucleotides: 10. The CDR3 is 16 amino acids. Germline V gene data show CDR1 as ENHRY and CDR2 as SYGVKD. CDR3 protein: CAISERMSSGGTEAFF. CDR3 nucleotide sequence: TGTGCCATCAGTGAGAGAATGAGTTCAGGGGGCACTGAAGCTTTCTTT.

The sample holds one count of this clone. This chain connects TRBV5-4 to TRBJ2-1; 8 bases align to TRBD2. Losses at the gene ends were 0 bases for V and 3 bases for J; bases not matched to a gene: 11. CDR1 is SGHNT and CDR2 is YYREEE in the germline V gene (reference sequence). The CDR3 consists of 18 residues. CDR3 in amino acids: CASSLAGGAGVGYNEQFF. The CDR3 DNA sequence: TGTGCCAGCAGCTTGGCCGGGGGGGCCGGAGTGGGCTACAATGAGCAGTTCTTC.

J is TRBJ1-2 and V is TRBV5-6, with TRBD1 matching 9 bases. Per the germline V gene, CDR1 is SGHDT and CDR2 is YYEEEE. The V gene end was trimmed by 4 bases and the J gene end by 2 bases; junction bases not matched to a gene: 12. The CDR3 is made up of 17 amino acids. In nucleotides, the CDR3 is TGTGCCAGCAGCCGTCGGACAGGGGAAGGAGGCAACTATGGCTACACCTTC. It translates to CASSRRTGEGGNYGYTF.

A word on this clone: The junction does not match germline at one end; this may be a read error. The V gene is TRBV7-9, the J gene TRBJ1-3; the match to TRBD1 covers 9 bases. The CDR3 has 14 residues. CDR1 SEHNR and CDR2 FQNEAQ come from the germline V gene (reference sequence). CDR3 nucleotide sequence: TGTGCCAGCAGCACCTTACAAGGGGACAGGGCCGAGTGGTTT. Translation gives CASSTLQGDRAEWF.

The V and J genes are TRBV10-3 and TRBJ1-1; D remains unclear. This CDR3 spans 14 amino acids. V was shortened by 5 bases and J by 9 bases, with 19 bases between the two germline ends. The germline gives CDR1 ENHRY, CDR2 SYGVKD. In nucleotides, the CDR3 is TGTGCCATCAGTCCTACCGGACGGCGGGCCCAAGCTTTCTTT. It specifies CAISPTGRRAQAFF.

Only one count was recorded for this clone. CDR3 coding DNA: TGTGCCAGCAGCCAAGGGAGAGGGAATTCCTACGAGCAGTACTTC. It encodes CASSQGRGNSYEQYF. The chain uses TRBV4-2 and TRBJ2-7; D possibly corresponds to TRBD2 (5 bases). Germline CDR1 and CDR2: LGHNA and YNFKEQ. Trimming stripped 1 base from V and 1 base from J, with 11 bases between. The CDR3 totals 15 residues.

This sequence joins TRBV7-2 and TRBJ1-1, with D unresolved. The CDR3 is 12 residues long. Germline V gene lookup returns CDR1 SGHTA and CDR2 FQGNSA. The V end lost 2 bases, the J end lost 7 bases, and 8 bases lay between the germline ends. CDR3 region: CASSLTTNEAFF. CDR3 nucleotides: TGTGCCAGCAGCTTAACTACAAATGAAGCTTTCTTT.

The chain carries TRBV6-5 and TRBJ1-6; 7 nucleotides match TRBD1. Losses at the gene ends were 11 bases for V and 8 bases for J; bases not matched to a gene: 12. The CDR3 runs 14 residues. Germline V gives CDR1 MNHEY, CDR2 SVGAGI. CDR3 coding DNA: TGTGCCGGAAAGACAGGGTTTGGGGATTCACCCCTCCACTTT. Translation: CAGKTGFGDSPLHF.

Only one count was recorded for this clone. The chain has TRBV4-3 and TRBJ2-1, with D perhaps TRBD2 (6 bases). V gave up 2 bases and J gave up 10 bases, with 15 bases separating them. The CDR3 loop spans 14 amino acids. The V gene's germline CDR1 is LGHNA and CDR2 YSLEER. CDR3: CASSQSLAGREQFF. DNA of the CDR3: TGCGCCAGCAGCCAATCACTGGCAGGGAGGGAGCAGTTCTTC.

The chain uses TRBV5-1 and TRBJ2-7; 11 nucleotides match TRBD1. The J segment lost 2 bases and the V segment lost 4 bases, leaving 2 bases of the junction unmatched. Germline V gene lookup returns CDR1 SGHRS and CDR2 YFSETQ. This CDR3 has 14 residues. CDR3 loop: CASSLGQGAYEQYF. The CDR3 DNA is TGCGCCAGCAGCCTGGGACAGGGGGCCTACGAGCAGTACTTC. Filled out from reference TRBV5-1 and TRBJ2-7, the complete variable domain reads KAGVTQTPRYLIKTRGQQVTLSCSPISGHRSVSWYQQTPGQGLQFLFEYFSETQRNKGNFPGRFSGRQFSNSRSEMNVSTLELGDSALYLCASSLGQGAYEQYFGPGTRLTVT.